One sample yielded the 24 T cell receptor beta chains listed below, sequenced in a study of blood T cell repertoires in COVID-19 (TCRdb year 2020). Preparation of the library involved the immunoSEQ multiplex PCR assay. As stored in TCRdb, this immuneACCESS dataset retains in-frame rearrangements with V and J assigned. A fraction of the clones does not appear; measured against another copy, unresolved V genes explain less than half of the discrepancy, and the remainder lacks a known reason. This sample has about 150,000 clones in its table, and 83% of those were observed once. The ten largest clones represent 9% to 14% of the sample. Sequencing used peripheral blood. The receptors were sampled from a woman aged 55-69 years with COVID-19, enrolled during active disease.

This clone was found once. The J gene is TRBJ2-3, the V gene TRBV14; TRBD2 matches at 10 bases. The CDR3 is made up of 16 amino acids. CDR1 is SGHDN and CDR2 is FVKESK in the germline V gene. The V gene end was trimmed by 0 bases and the J gene end by 5 bases; junction bases not matched to a gene: 5. The CDR3 loop is CASSQDSAGGRDTQYF. The CDR3 DNA sequence: TGTGCCAGCAGCCAAGATTCAGCGGGAGGGCGAGATACGCAGTATTTT.

The gene calls are TRBV5-6 and TRBJ1-5; possibly TRBD1 for D (6 bases). This CDR3 spans 13 amino acids. Germline V CDR1 and CDR2: SGHDT, YYEEEE. V lost 2 bases to trimming and J lost 7 bases, with 10 bases between them. CDR3 sequence (DNA): TGTGCCAGCAGCTTAGGCAGGGGCCAGCCCCAGCATTTT. The encoded protein is CASSLGRGQPQHF.

The chain couples TRBV5-1 to TRBJ2-3; 7 bases are a match to TRBD1. The ends lost 0 bases at V and 2 bases at J; junction bases unmatched: 3. Germline-derived CDR1 and CDR2 are SGHRS and YFSETQ. The CDR3 length is 15 residues. The CDR3 spells CASSLEGAYTDTQYF. The CDR3 bases are TGCGCCAGCAGCTTGGAGGGGGCGTACACAGATACGCAGTATTTT.

V and J are TRBV5-5 and TRBJ1-5; possible D gene TRBD1, 6 bases. CDR1 and CDR2 from the germline V gene are SGHKS and YYEKEE (reference sequence). CDR3 length: 14 amino acids. Deletions cut 0 bases from V and 6 bases from J, with 10 bases between. CDR3 region: CASSLEQGSQPQHF. The CDR3, as DNA: TGTGCCAGCAGCTTGGAACAGGGAAGTCAGCCCCAGCATTTT.

DNA of the CDR3: TGTGCTAGTGGTGTTGGACAGGGGCCCGCCCCCCTCCACTTT. Its protein product is CASGVGQGPAPLHF. The chain employs TRBV12-5 and TRBJ1-6, with 9 bases aligning to TRBD1. This CDR3 is built from 14 residues. Per germline, CDR1 LGHNT and CDR2 FRNRAP. The V and J ends lost 5 bases and 13 bases, in that order; junction bases with no gene match: 9.

The gene calls are TRBV3-1 (or the pseudogene TRBV3-2) and TRBJ2-6; TRBD1 aligns across 8 bases. The CDR3 is 17 residues long. J gave up 0 bases and V 3 bases, and 4 bases lay outside the gene matches. In germline, CDR1 is LGHDT, CDR2 YNNKEL (reference sequence). CDR3 residues: CASSQGTGGSGANVLTF. The CDR3, as DNA: TGTGCCAGCAGCCAGGGAACAGGGGGCTCTGGGGCCAACGTCCTGACTTTC.

A single count supports this clone. CDR3 in amino acids: CASSQFSGDRVTDTQYF. The CDR3 DNA is TGTGCCAGCAGTCAATTTTCAGGGGACAGGGTCACAGATACGCAGTATTTT. This rearrangement joins TRBV7-9 to TRBJ2-3, with 9 bases identical to TRBD1. Trimming took 6 bases from V and 2 from J; bases not matched to a gene: 12. The CDR3 extends over 17 amino acids. Germline V gene data show CDR1 as SEHNR and CDR2 as FQNEAQ (reference sequence).

The rearrangement uses TRBV9 and TRBJ1-1; possible D gene TRBD1, 6 bases. The CDR3 extends over 13 amino acids. The germline V gene has CDR1 SGDLS and CDR2 YYNGEE. The V and J ends lost 6 bases and 0 bases respectively, with 9 bases between them. CDR3 bases: TGTGCCAGCAAAGGACAGTTGAACACTGAAGCTTTCTTT. The encoded protein is CASKGQLNTEAFF.

The chain links TRBV5-1 to TRBJ2-2; a possible D gene is TRBD2 (6 bases). Germline V gives CDR1 SGHRS, CDR2 YFSETQ. There are 18 residues in the CDR3. The V gene lost 0 bases and the J gene lost 5 bases, with 20 bases spanning the gap. CDR3 sequence: CASSLVVAAAGGTGELFF. As DNA, the CDR3 is TGCGCCAGCAGCTTGGTGGTAGCGGCAGCGGGCGGAACCGGGGAGCTGTTTTTT.

This rearrangement joins TRBV4-2 to TRBJ2-7; 8 nucleotides align to TRBD2. CDR1 is LGHNA, CDR2 YNFKEQ, per germline. V trimming: 0 bases; J trimming: 4 bases; junction bases outside the gene matches: 5. CDR3 size: 15 residues. This CDR3 reads CASSQEAGGGYEQYV. The DNA of the CDR3 is TGTGCCAGCAGCCAAGAGGCGGGGGGCGGTTACGAGCAGTACGTC.

This sequence joins TRBV6-5 and TRBJ1-3; no clear D gene. The CDR3 is 12 residues long. Trimming shortened V by 10 bases and J by 0 bases, and 7 bases separated the two germline ends. The germline CDR1 and CDR2 sequences are MNHEY and SVGAGI. CDR3 sequence (DNA): TGTGCCACCTTTTCCTCTGGAAACACCATATATTTT. It is translated as CATFSSGNTIYF.

This clone appeared a few times. The chain employs TRBV19 and TRBJ2-2; possible D gene TRBD1, 6 bases. The germline V gene encodes CDR1 LNHDA and CDR2 SQIVND (reference sequence). V was clipped by 3 bases and J by 0 bases, with 11 bases between them. This CDR3 is built from 16 residues. CDR3 loop: CASSMHRDANTGELFF. The CDR3 DNA sequence: TGTGCCAGTAGTATGCACAGGGACGCGAACACCGGGGAGCTGTTTTTT.

V usage is TRBV10-1 and J usage is TRBJ2-2, with D unclear. The V gene lost 5 bases and the J gene lost 4 bases, with 11 bases spanning the gap. There are 14 residues in the CDR3. The germline V gene has CDR1 WNHNN and CDR2 SYGVQD (reference sequence). The CDR3 DNA reads as TGCGCCAGCAGTCCTAGAGGTAGCACCGGGGAGCTGTTTTTT. It codes for CASSPRGSTGELFF.

The rearrangement joins TRBV11-2 to TRBJ2-1, with D possibly matching TRBD2 (7 bases). This CDR3 is 16 amino acids long. Between the trimmed V and J ends, which lost 1 base and 8 bases, there was a span of 18 bases. CDR1 is SGHAT and CDR2 is FQNNGV in the germline V gene. The CDR3 region has the DNA TGTGCCAGCAGCTTAGGGGGGGGGCGAGGTTGGGATGAGCAGTTCTTC. This encodes CASSLGGGRGWDEQFF.

The rearrangement links TRBV2 to TRBJ1-1; no definite D call. Germline assignment: CDR1 SNHLY and CDR2 FYNNEI. This CDR3 spans 13 amino acids. The V end lost 6 bases, the J end lost 1 base, and 9 bases lay between the germline ends. CDR3 bases: TGTGCCAGCAGGGAGTCATGGAACACTGAAGCTTTCTTT. Translation: CASRESWNTEAFF.

Concerning this clone: The sample contains more than one DNA sequence encoding this CDR3. The chain joins TRBV7-3 to TRBJ2-2, with 9 bases that match TRBD1. After removal of 5 bases from V and 4 bases from J, the junction contained 2 bases not matched to a gene. Germline values: CDR1 SGHTA, CDR2 FQGTGA. The CDR3 has 14 amino acids. The CDR3 loop reads CASSPDRGTGELFF. The CDR3 nucleotides read TGTGCCAGCAGCCCGGACAGGGGCACCGGGGAGCTGTTTTTT. The full variable domain, completed using reference TRBV7-3 and TRBJ2-2, is GAGVSQTPSNKVTEKGKYVELRCDPISGHTALYWYRQSLGQGPEFLIYFQGTGAADDSGLPNDRFFAVRPEGSVSTLKIQRTERGDSAVYLCASSPDRGTGELFFGEGSRLTVL.

The sample holds many counts of this clone. This rearrangement joins TRBV29-1 to TRBJ2-1; 16 bases match TRBD2. The CDR3 consists of 17 residues. Germline V lookup: CDR1 SQVTM, CDR2 ANQGSEA. Germline trimming cut 3 bases from V and 8 bases from J; bases unmatched to any gene: 10. CDR3: CSVEGLAGGRRPDEQFF. CDR3 DNA: TGCAGCGTTGAGGGACTAGCGGGAGGGCGCAGACCCGATGAGCAGTTCTTC.

The J gene is TRBJ1-5, the V gene TRBV7-2; no clear D. Germline assignment: CDR1 SGHTA and CDR2 FQGNSA. The V end lost 5 bases, the J end lost 4 bases, and 15 bases lay between the germline ends. The CDR3 length is 15 residues. The CDR3 nucleotides read TGTGCCAGCAGCGCCGCGGGATCTACGAATCAGCCCCAGCATTTT. Translating it yields CASSAAGSTNQPQHF.

The chain has TRBV9 and TRBJ1-3, with 9 bases that match TRBD1. Unmatched junction bases numbered 6, after V lost 0 bases and J lost 2 bases. This CDR3 region has 17 residues. Germline V gives CDR1 SGDLS, CDR2 YYNGEE. CDR3 bases: TGTGCCAGCAGCGTAGGAAACAGGGGGCGCACTGGAAACACCATATATTTT. This codes for CASSVGNRGRTGNTIYF.

V gene TRBV19 combines with J gene TRBJ1-2, with a tentative D call TRBD1 (5 bases). Trimming pared 0 bases from V and 4 bases from J, leaving 12 bases between. Germline assignment: CDR1 LNHDA and CDR2 SQIVND (reference sequence). The CDR3 is made up of 15 amino acids. The CDR3, as DNA: TGTGCCAGTAGTATAGACCGGGGGACGGGCTATGGCTACACCTTC. This translates into CASSIDRGTGYGYTF. The variable domain in full, with the rest retrieved from reference TRBV19 and TRBJ1-2, is DGGITQSPKYLFRKEGQNVTLSCEQNLNHDAMYWYRQDPGQGLRLIYYSQIVNDFQKGDIAEGYSVSREKKESFPLTVTSAQKNPTAFYLCASSIDRGTGYGYTFGSGTRLTVV.

This clone was picked up a small number of times. This chain connects TRBV12-5 to TRBJ2-7, with a weak D call TRBD2 (6 bases). Trimming cost V 6 bases and J 5 bases, with 17 bases left between them. The CDR3 spans 14 residues. From germline, CDR1 is LGHNT and CDR2 FRNRAP. Here the CDR3 reads CASGPGTLNHEQYF. CDR3 DNA: TGTGCTAGTGGACCCGGGACTTTAAACCACGAGCAGTACTTC.

The sample holds a few counts of this clone. This chain links TRBV11-2 with TRBJ1-1, with 9 bases fitting TRBD1. The CDR3 extends over 14 amino acids. Trimming removed 7 bases from V and 5 bases from J; junction bases left unmatched: 8. Germline values: CDR1 SGHAT, CDR2 FQNNGV. CDR3 loop: CASIISTGGTEAFF. The CDR3 DNA reads as TGTGCCAGCATCATTTCGACAGGGGGTACTGAAGCTTTCTTT.

This chain uses TRBV30 with TRBJ1-3; 10 bases are a match to TRBD1. The germline CDR1 and CDR2 sequences are GTSNPN and SVGIG (reference sequence). The CDR3 length is 14 residues. The V and J ends lost 6 bases and 4 bases, in that order; junction bases with no gene match: 6. The DNA of the CDR3 is TGTGCCTGTCCCGACAGGGGGCAGGGAAACACCATATATTTT. It codes for CACPDRGQGNTIYF.

The J gene is TRBJ1-3, the V gene TRBV7-9, with 7 nucleotides matching TRBD1. The CDR3 consists of 16 residues. CDR1 and CDR2 from the germline V gene are SEHNR and FQNEAQ (reference sequence). V shed 1 base and J 5 bases; nucleotides not matched to a gene: 8. DNA of the CDR3: TGTGCCAGCAGCTTAGATGCCGACAGGGACCGAAACACCATATATTTT. It is translated as CASSLDADRDRNTIYF.